These 32 T cell receptor beta chains originate from one sample sequenced in a study of shared clonotypes between healthy human individuals. Data came from immunoSEQ multiplex PCR; TCRdb stores just in-frame clones and leaves some out. The top ten hold about 0.45% of the sample, which has over 1.5 million clones, roughly 98% seen once. The sequenced material came from naive CD4+ T cells sorted from blood. The sample's subset: CD45RA+ positively selected. These receptor sequences come from a man aged 25 to 40 in good health.

The gene calls are TRBV21-1 and TRBJ1-5; the table gives TRBD1 as D, unverified against the DNA. TRBV21-1 is classified as a pseudogene. The CDR3 has 15 amino acids. This CDR3 reads CASSKVFWAHQPQHF. For the CDR3, the DNA is TGTGCCAGCAGCAAGGTCTTTTGGGCGCATCAGCCCCAGCATTTT.

V usage is TRBV5-1 and J usage is TRBJ1-4; no clear D gene. The CDR3 runs 13 residues. V was cut by 6 bases and J by 8 bases, with 14 bases left in between. From germline, CDR1 is SGHRS and CDR2 YFSETQ. CDR3 region: CASNEAMGEKLFF. DNA of the CDR3: TGCGCCAGCAATGAGGCTATGGGAGAAAAACTGTTTTTT. Using reference TRBV5-1 and TRBJ1-4 for the parts outside the CDR3, the full variable domain is KAGVTQTPRYLIKTRGQQVTLSCSPISGHRSVSWYQQTPGQGLQFLFEYFSETQRNKGNFPGRFSGRQFSNSRSEMNVSTLELGDSALYLCASNEAMGEKLFFGSGTQLSVL.

The gene calls are TRBV11-2 and TRBJ1-3; no firm D call. The germline V gene has CDR1 SGHAT and CDR2 FQNNGV. Trimming left V 5 bases short and J 2 bases short, with 13 bases between. The CDR3 is 15 amino acids. CDR3 DNA sequence: TGTGCCAGCAGCGAAAGAGGAAGAGCTGGAAACACCATATATTTT. It translates to CASSERGRAGNTIYF.

V gene TRBV28 combines with J gene TRBJ1-1; perhaps TRBD1 as D (5 bases). The germline CDR1 and CDR2 sequences are MDHEN and SYDVKM. V lost 2 bases to trimming and J lost 4 bases, with 11 bases between them. The CDR3 has 14 residues. CDR3 protein: CASSLKLRGTEAFF. CDR3 bases: TGTGCCAGCAGTTTAAAACTGAGGGGCACTGAAGCTTTCTTT.

V is TRBV2 and J is TRBJ2-6, with D possibly matching TRBD1 (5 bases). CDR1 is SNHLY, CDR2 FYNNEI, per germline. The CDR3 is 16 residues long. The V gene lost 6 bases and the J gene lost 1 base, with 13 bases spanning the gap. This CDR3 reads CASSPTVFSGANVLTF. The CDR3 DNA is TGTGCCAGCAGCCCGACAGTATTTTCTGGGGCCAACGTCCTGACTTTC. Full variable domain (missing parts from reference TRBV2 and TRBJ2-6): EPEVTQTPSHQVTQMGQEVILRCVPISNHLYFYWYRQILGQKVEFLVSFYNNEISEKSEIFDDQFSVERPDGSNFTLKIRSTKLEDSAMYFCASSPTVFSGANVLTFGAGSRLTVL.

This clone occurred once. The chain uses TRBV28 and TRBJ1-5; D unresolved. The germline V gene encodes CDR1 MDHEN and CDR2 SYDVKM. The CDR3 covers 15 residues. Trimming took off 4 bases at V and 7 bases at J, with 17 bases between the two ends. For the CDR3, the DNA is TGTGCCAGCAGTTCTCCTATACAGCCGAACCAGCCCCAGCATTTT. Its protein product is CASSSPIQPNQPQHF.

The chain combines TRBV6-5 with TRBJ2-7; 10 nucleotides line up with TRBD1. The germline V gene encodes CDR1 MNHEY and CDR2 SVGAGI. This CDR3 contains 16 residues. V shed 0 bases and J 6 bases; nucleotides not matched to a gene: 8. CDR3 in amino acids: CASSYSKGTGVSEQYF. CDR3 sequence (DNA): TGTGCCAGCAGTTACTCGAAAGGGACAGGGGTATCCGAGCAGTACTTC.

The V and J genes are TRBV4-1 and TRBJ2-2, with D maybe TRBD1 (5 bases). V lost 1 base to trimming and J lost 2 bases, with 11 bases between them. The germline CDR1 and CDR2 sequences are MGHRA and YSYEKL. The CDR3 consists of 16 residues. The CDR3 coding sequence is TGCGCCAGCAGCCAAGGTTCAGGGATAAACACCGGGGAGCTGTTTTTT. Protein: CASSQGSGINTGELFF.

This sequence joins TRBV4-1 and TRBJ2-1, with a possible D match to TRBD2 (6 bases). Germline CDR1 and CDR2: MGHRA and YSYEKL. The V gene lost 8 bases and the J gene lost 3 bases, with 14 bases spanning the gap. The length of the CDR3 is 14 residues. The CDR3 nucleotides read TGCGCCAGCGGCGCGGGGAGCATCTACAATGAGCAGTTCTTC. Translation: CASGAGSIYNEQFF.

The V gene is TRBV16, the J gene TRBJ2-5; no clear D. CDR3 length: 14 amino acids. V lost 0 bases and J lost 5, with 10 bases in between. The germline CDR1 and CDR2 sequences are KGHSY and FQNENV. The CDR3, as DNA: TGTGCCAGCAGCCAATCGGCAGGAGCGGAGACCCAGTACTTC. This sequence encodes CASSQSAGAETQYF. The whole variable domain, remainder taken from reference TRBV16 and TRBJ2-5, is GEEVAQTPKHLVRGEGQKAKLYCAPIKGHSYVFWYQQVLKNEFKFLISFQNENVFDETGMPKERFSAKCLPNSPCSLEIQATKLEDSAVYFCASSQSAGAETQYFGPGTRLLVL.

The rearrangement uses TRBV28 and TRBJ1-5; perhaps TRBD1 as D (6 bases). The CDR3 has 14 residues. Trimming pared 5 bases from V and 6 bases from J, leaving 14 bases between. Germline V gene lookup returns CDR1 MDHEN and CDR2 SYDVKM. The CDR3 loop is CASSPRGLIQPQHF. Written as DNA, the CDR3 is TGTGCCAGCAGTCCGAGGGGGTTGATTCAGCCCCAGCATTTT.

V is TRBV28 and J is TRBJ2-7; D unclear. The V and J ends lost 3 bases and 3 bases respectively, with 18 bases between them. The CDR3 contains 16 residues. Per germline, CDR1 MDHEN and CDR2 SYDVKM. CDR3 loop: CASSFARSGLVYEQYF. The CDR3 DNA reads TGTGCCAGCAGTTTTGCGCGGTCCGGTCTCGTCTACGAGCAGTACTTC. Full variable domain (missing parts from reference TRBV28 and TRBJ2-7): DVKVTQSSRYLVKRTGEKVFLECVQDMDHENMFWYRQDPGLGLRLIYFSYDVKMKEKGDIPEGYSVSREKKERFSLILESASTNQTSMYLCASSFARSGLVYEQYFGPGTRLTVT.

This clone was detected once. This chain links TRBV5-4 with TRBJ2-1; D may match TRBD1 or TRBD2 (5 bases each). This CDR3 spans 13 amino acids. Germline V gene lookup returns CDR1 SGHNT and CDR2 YYREEE (reference sequence). V lost 0 bases to trimming and J lost 10 bases, with 11 bases between them. The CDR3, as DNA: TGTGCCAGCAGCTTGGCAGGGAGCATCGAGCAGTTCTTC. Translated, it gives CASSLAGSIEQFF.

The V gene is TRBV28, the J gene TRBJ2-7, with D unclear. The CDR3 is 11 amino acids. Germline V CDR1 and CDR2: MDHEN, SYDVKM. The V gene lost 5 bases and the J gene lost 7 bases, with 9 bases spanning the gap. The CDR3 DNA sequence: TGTGCCAGCAGTCCGAGGACGGAGCAGTACTTC. It yields the protein CASSPRTEQYF.

This chain joins TRBV6-1 and TRBJ1-5; no clear D gene. This CDR3 spans 15 amino acids. Between the trimmed V and J ends, which lost 7 bases and 0 bases, there was a span of 13 bases. Germline V gives CDR1 MNHNS, CDR2 SASEGT. DNA for the CDR3: TGTGCCAGCACCTCCAAGGACCTTAGCAATCAGCCCCAGCATTTT. Its translation: CASTSKDLSNQPQHF.

The V call is TRBV27, the J call TRBJ2-7, with TRBD1 identical over 7 bases. The germline V gene has CDR1 MNHEY and CDR2 SMNVEV (reference sequence). The V segment lost 5 bases and the J segment 7 bases; nucleotides outside the gene matches: 23. CDR3 length: 18 residues. The chain's CDR3 is CASSPDVRLDRPLGEQYF. The CDR3 DNA follows: TGTGCCAGCAGTCCTGATGTACGGCTGGACAGGCCCTTGGGGGAGCAGTACTTC.

The rearrangement joins TRBV7-8 to TRBJ1-1; D is uncertain. The V end was cut by 1 base, the J end by 3 bases, with 9 bases between. The CDR3 contains 14 residues. Germline CDR1 SGHVS, CDR2 FQNEAQ. In nucleotides, the CDR3 is TGTGCCAGCAGCTTAGAAGCAGGATACACTGAAGCTTTCTTT. This encodes CASSLEAGYTEAFF.

The chain couples TRBV7-2 to TRBJ1-2; D not resolved. This CDR3 has 13 amino acids. V was cut by 3 bases and J by 5 bases, with 10 bases left in between. In germline, CDR1 is SGHTA, CDR2 FQGNSA. CDR3 bases: TGTGCCAGCAGCTTCCTCGGACGGTATGGCTACACCTTC. It encodes CASSFLGRYGYTF.

On this clone: The identical CDR3 is also encoded by other nucleotide sequences in the sample. The chain employs TRBV5-1 and TRBJ1-3; possibly TRBD1 for D (5 bases). This CDR3 is 15 amino acids long. Germline CDR1 and CDR2: SGHRS and YFSETQ. V lost 0 bases and J 1 base, leaving 8 bases between the germline ends. This CDR3 reads CASSLATGSGNTIYF. CDR3 nucleotides: TGCGCCAGCAGCTTGGCTACAGGTTCTGGAAACACCATATATTTT.

V and J are TRBV7-9 and TRBJ1-4, with no clear D. V lost 5 bases, J lost 5 bases, and 18 bases lay in between. Germline V lookup: CDR1 SEHNR, CDR2 FQNEAQ (reference sequence). The CDR3 totals 16 residues. The CDR3: CASSLRDGVVNEKLFF. Written as DNA, the CDR3 is TGTGCCAGCAGCCTAAGGGATGGGGTCGTAAATGAAAAACTGTTTTTT.

The sample holds one count of this clone. CDR3: CAWAGTRAEAFF. As DNA, the CDR3 is TGTGCCTGGGCCGGGACTAGGGCTGAAGCTTTCTTT. The V call is TRBV30, the J call TRBJ1-1, with a tentative D call TRBD1 (5 bases). Trimming cost V 5 bases and J 6 bases, with 13 bases left between them. This CDR3 region has 12 residues. The germline CDR1 and CDR2 sequences are GTSNPN and SVGIG (reference sequence).

This chain joins TRBV7-7 and TRBJ1-2, with D unresolved. With 5 bases removed from V and 1 base from J, the gap between germline ends came to 14 bases. The CDR3 runs to 15 residues. In germline, CDR1 is SSHAT, CDR2 FNYEAQ (reference sequence). In nucleotides, the CDR3 is TGTGCCAGCAGCCGGGTTCAGACGGTTAACTATGGCTACACCTTC. It encodes CASSRVQTVNYGYTF. The full variable domain, in which reference TRBV7-7 and TRBJ1-2 provide the parts outside the CDR3, is GAGVSQSPRYKVTKRGQDVTLRCDPISSHATLYWYQQALGQGPEFLTYFNYEAQPDKSGLPSDRFSAERPEGSISTLTIQRTEQRDSAMYRCASSRVQTVNYGYTFGSGTRLTVV.

This clone has just one count. V usage is TRBV9 and J usage is TRBJ2-7, with 7 positions matching TRBD2. The CDR3 consists of 14 residues. The germline V gene encodes CDR1 SGDLS and CDR2 YYNGEE. With V trimmed by 5 bases and J by 6 bases, 11 bases remained unmatched. The CDR3 protein is CASSIGTTPSEQYF. In DNA, the CDR3 is TGTGCCAGCAGTATAGGGACTACGCCAAGCGAGCAGTACTTC.

This chain joins TRBV7-2 and TRBJ2-5; D is unclear. From germline, CDR1 is SGHTA and CDR2 FQGNSA. This CDR3 spans 12 amino acids. Trimming stripped 6 bases from V and 0 bases from J, with 5 bases between. This chain's CDR3 is CASRKDQETQYF. The CDR3 nucleotides read TGTGCCAGCAGGAAAGACCAAGAGACCCAGTACTTC.

V gene TRBV6-1 combines with J gene TRBJ2-7, with 9 positions matching TRBD2. Germline loops: CDR1 MNHNS, CDR2 SASEGT. CDR3 size: 18 residues. Trimming removed 4 bases from V and 0 bases from J; junction bases left unmatched: 13. The CDR3 spells CASSVFLSGSSFSYEQYF. CDR3 DNA sequence: TGTGCCAGCAGTGTGTTCCTTAGCGGGAGTAGTTTCTCCTACGAGCAGTACTTC.

The rearrangement joins TRBV5-1 to TRBJ2-3; TRBD2 might be the D (6 bases). Germline CDR1 reads SGHRS; CDR2 reads YFSETQ. This CDR3 contains 13 residues. Trimming took 0 bases from V and 5 from J, leaving 7 bases between them. CDR3 region: CASSLGGVDTQYF. Here the CDR3 DNA reads TGCGCCAGCAGCTTGGGCGGGGTAGATACGCAGTATTTT.

This rearrangement joins TRBV9 to TRBJ2-7; D is unresolved. The germline V and J ends were trimmed by 0 bases and 2 bases, with 9 bases remaining between them. The CDR3 has 14 amino acids. Germline V CDR1 and CDR2: SGDLS, YYNGEE. CDR3 in amino acids: CASSVGVDPYEQYF. The CDR3, as DNA: TGTGCCAGCAGCGTAGGTGTAGATCCCTACGAGCAGTACTTC.

About this clone itself: Other DNA sequences of this sample code for an identical CDR3. The rearrangement links TRBV9 to TRBJ2-1; a possible D gene is TRBD2 (5 bases). Trimming cost V 0 bases and J 7 bases, with 8 bases left between them. Germline-derived CDR1 and CDR2 are SGDLS and YYNGEE. The CDR3 is 13 residues long. The CDR3 DNA follows: TGTGCCAGCAGCGTAGCCGCGGGTAATGAGCAGTTCTTC. This codes for CASSVAAGNEQFF.

This chain connects TRBV7-2 to TRBJ2-2, with no clear D. The CDR3 runs to 14 residues. The V and J ends lost 2 bases and 5 bases respectively, with 9 bases between them. CDR1 and CDR2 from the germline V gene are SGHTA and FQGNSA. CDR3 in amino acids: CASSLFGFTGELFF. The CDR3 nucleotides are TGTGCCAGCAGCTTATTCGGATTTACCGGGGAGCTGTTTTTT. The whole variable domain, filled in from reference TRBV7-2 and TRBJ2-2, reads GAGVSQSPSNKVTEKGKDVELRCDPISGHTALYWYRQSLGQGLEFLIYFQGNSAPDKSGLPSDRFSAERTGGSVSTLTIQRTQQEDSAVYLCASSLFGFTGELFFGEGSRLTVL.

V usage is TRBV30 and J usage is TRBJ1-4, with D maybe TRBD1 (5 bases). The CDR3 length is 15 residues. Germline CDR1 is GTSNPN and CDR2 is SVGIG (reference sequence). This CDR3 is CGCRETLRINEKLFF. CDR3 sequence (DNA): TGTGGATGCAGGGAAACCCTACGTATTAATGAAAAACTGTTTTTT. Together with reference TRBV30 and TRBJ1-4, the CDR3 gives the full variable domain: SQTIHQWPATLVQPVGSPLSLECTVEGTSNPNLYWYRQAAGRGLQLLFYSVGIGQISSEVPQNLSASRPQDRQFILSSKKLLLSDSGFYLCGCRETLRINEKLFFGSGTQLSVL.

Details on this clone: Other DNA variants within this sample encode the same CDR3. The gene calls are TRBV18 and TRBJ2-5; no reliable D call. Trimming stripped 3 bases from V and 5 bases from J, with 13 bases between. The germline gives CDR1 KGHSH, CDR2 LQKENI. CDR3 length: 14 amino acids. CDR3 loop: CASSPPSIGETQYF. DNA for the CDR3: TGTGCCAGCTCACCCCCAAGCATCGGGGAGACCCAGTACTTC.

This rearrangement joins TRBV4-1 to TRBJ2-2; 8 bases fit TRBD1. V was clipped by 4 bases and J by 0 bases; unmatched bases: 4. This CDR3 is 16 amino acids long. CDR1 MGHRA and CDR2 YSYEKL come from the germline V gene. The CDR3 DNA reads as TGCGCCAGCAGCCCCTGGACAGGGACGAACACCGGGGAGCTGTTTTTT. Protein: CASSPWTGTNTGELFF.